This T cell receptor (beta chain) was sequenced in a study of cytomegalovirus exposure and HLA in healthy donors. Assay used: immunoSEQ multiplex PCR; TCRdb lists only in-frame clones, some missing. The data hold roughly 120,000 clones, with 80% to 90% observed a single time. V was clipped by 4 bases and J by 6 bases, with 15 bases between them. The germline gives CDR1 SEHNR, CDR2 FQNEAQ (reference sequence). The length of the CDR3 is 14 residues. The chain joins TRBV7-9 to TRBJ1-1; D gene ambiguous. The sequence was collected from a man between 18 and 29 years old in good health and CMV-seropositive. The specimen sequenced was PBMCs. This chain's CDR3 is CASSSPNFQPEAFF. DNA of the CDR3: TGTGCCAGCAGCTCTCCTAACTTCCAACCTGAAGCTTTCTTT.